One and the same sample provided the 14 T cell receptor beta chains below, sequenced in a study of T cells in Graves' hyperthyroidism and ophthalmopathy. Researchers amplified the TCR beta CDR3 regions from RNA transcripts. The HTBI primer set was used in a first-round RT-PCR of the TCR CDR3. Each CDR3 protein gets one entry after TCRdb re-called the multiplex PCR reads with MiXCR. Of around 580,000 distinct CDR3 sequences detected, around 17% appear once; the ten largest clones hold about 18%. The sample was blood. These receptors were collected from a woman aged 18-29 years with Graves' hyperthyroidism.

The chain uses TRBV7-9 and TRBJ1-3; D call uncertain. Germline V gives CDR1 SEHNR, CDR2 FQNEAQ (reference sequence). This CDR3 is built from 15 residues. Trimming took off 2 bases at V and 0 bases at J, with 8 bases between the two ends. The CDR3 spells CASSLTDYSGNTIYF. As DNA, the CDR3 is TGTGCCAGCAGCTTAACAGACTACTCTGGAAACACCATATATTTT.

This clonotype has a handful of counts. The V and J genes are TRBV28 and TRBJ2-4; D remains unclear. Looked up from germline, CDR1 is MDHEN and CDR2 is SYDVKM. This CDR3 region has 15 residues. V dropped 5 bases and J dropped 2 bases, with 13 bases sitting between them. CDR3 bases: TGTGCCAGCAGTCCACCTAGGGCAACCAAAAACATTCAGTACTTC. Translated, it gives CASSPPRATKNIQYF.

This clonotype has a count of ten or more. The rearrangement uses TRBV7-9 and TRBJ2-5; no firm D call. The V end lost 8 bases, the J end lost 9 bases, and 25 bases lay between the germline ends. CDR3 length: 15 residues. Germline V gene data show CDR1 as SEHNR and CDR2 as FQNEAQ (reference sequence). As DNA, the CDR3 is TGTGCCAGCGGCCATCGTGAAGGGCCCCTACCCCCCCAGTACTTC. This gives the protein CASGHREGPLPPQYF. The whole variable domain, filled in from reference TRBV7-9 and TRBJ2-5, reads DTGVSQNPRHKITKRGQNVTFRCDPISEHNRLYWYRQTLGQGPEFLTYFQNEAQLEKSRLLSDRFSAERPKGSFSTLEIQRTEQGDSAMYLCASGHREGPLPPQYFGPGTRLLVL.

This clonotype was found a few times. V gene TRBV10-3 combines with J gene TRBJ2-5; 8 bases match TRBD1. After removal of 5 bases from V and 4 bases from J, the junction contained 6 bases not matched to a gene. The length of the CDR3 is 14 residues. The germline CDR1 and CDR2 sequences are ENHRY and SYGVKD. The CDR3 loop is CAISKGQGGETQYF. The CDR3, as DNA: TGTGCCATCAGTAAAGGACAGGGAGGAGAGACCCAGTACTTC.

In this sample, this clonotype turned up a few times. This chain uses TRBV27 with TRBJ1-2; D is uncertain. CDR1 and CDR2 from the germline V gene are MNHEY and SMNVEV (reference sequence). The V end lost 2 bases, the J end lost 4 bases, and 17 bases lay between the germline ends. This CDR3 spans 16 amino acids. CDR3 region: CASSLRLVAGSYGYTF. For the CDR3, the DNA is TGTGCCAGCAGTTTACGCCTAGTCGCAGGCAGCTATGGCTACACCTTC.

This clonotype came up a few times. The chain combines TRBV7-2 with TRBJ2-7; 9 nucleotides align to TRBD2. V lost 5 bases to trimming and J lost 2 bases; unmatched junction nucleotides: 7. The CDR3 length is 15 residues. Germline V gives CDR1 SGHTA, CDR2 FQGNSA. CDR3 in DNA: TGTGCCAGCAGCATAGGGGGCGGGGGGGCCTACGAGCAGTACTTC. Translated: CASSIGGGGAYEQYF.

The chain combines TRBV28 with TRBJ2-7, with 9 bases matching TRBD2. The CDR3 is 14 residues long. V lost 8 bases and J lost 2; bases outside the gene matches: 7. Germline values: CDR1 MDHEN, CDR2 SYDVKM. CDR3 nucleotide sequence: TGTGCCAGCTCGGTACTAGCGGGCACCTACGAGCAGTACTTC. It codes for CASSVLAGTYEQYF.

The CDR3 spells CASTPSNTIYF. In DNA, the CDR3 is TGTGCCAGCACCCCATCAAACACCATATATTTT. The chain couples TRBV12-3 or TRBV12-4 to TRBJ1-3; D not resolved. CDR3 length: 11 amino acids. V lost 7 bases, J lost 6 bases, and 7 bases lay in between.

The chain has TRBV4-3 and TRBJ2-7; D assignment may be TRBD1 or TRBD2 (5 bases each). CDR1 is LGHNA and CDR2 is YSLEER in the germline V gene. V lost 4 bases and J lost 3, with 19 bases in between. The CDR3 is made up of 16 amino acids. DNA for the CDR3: TGCGCCAGCAGCCGGGGACGCTCCTTGACCAACTACGAGCAGTACTTC. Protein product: CASSRGRSLTNYEQYF.

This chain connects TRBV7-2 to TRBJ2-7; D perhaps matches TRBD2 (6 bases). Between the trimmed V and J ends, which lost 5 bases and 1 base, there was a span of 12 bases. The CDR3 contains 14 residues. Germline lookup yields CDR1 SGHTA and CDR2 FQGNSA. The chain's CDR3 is CASSPASESYEQYF. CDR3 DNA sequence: TGTGCCAGCAGCCCTGCTAGCGAGTCCTACGAGCAGTACTTC.

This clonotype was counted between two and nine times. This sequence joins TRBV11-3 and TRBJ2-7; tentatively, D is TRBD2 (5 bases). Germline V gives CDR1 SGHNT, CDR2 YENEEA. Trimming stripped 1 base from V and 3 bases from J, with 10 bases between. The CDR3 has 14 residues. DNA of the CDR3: TGTGCCAGCAGCTTAGCAGGAGGTTACTACGAGCAGTACTTC. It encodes CASSLAGGYYEQYF.

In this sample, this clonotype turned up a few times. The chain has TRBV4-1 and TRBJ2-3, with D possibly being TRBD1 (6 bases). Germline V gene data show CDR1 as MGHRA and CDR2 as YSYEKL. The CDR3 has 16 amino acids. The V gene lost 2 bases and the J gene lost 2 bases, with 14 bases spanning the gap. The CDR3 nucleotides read TGCGCCAGCAGCCAATCTGGCAGGGGCGACACAGATACGCAGTATTTT. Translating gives CASSQSGRGDTDTQYF.

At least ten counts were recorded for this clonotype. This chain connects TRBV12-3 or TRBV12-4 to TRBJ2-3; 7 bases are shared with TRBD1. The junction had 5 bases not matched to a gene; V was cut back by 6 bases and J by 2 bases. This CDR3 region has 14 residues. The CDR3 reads CASSLDRNTDTQYF. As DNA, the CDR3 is TGTGCCAGCAGCCTGGACAGGAACACAGATACGCAGTATTTT.

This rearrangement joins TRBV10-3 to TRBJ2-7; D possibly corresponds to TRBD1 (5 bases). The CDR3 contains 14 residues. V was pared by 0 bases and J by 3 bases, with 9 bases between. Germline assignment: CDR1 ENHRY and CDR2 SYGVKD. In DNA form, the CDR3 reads TGTGCCATCAGTGAGTCCAGGGATTTCTACGAGCAGTACTTC. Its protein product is CAISESRDFYEQYF.